A selection of T cell receptor beta chains follows, all from one sample in a study of blood T cells in healthy people across ages. TCRdb re-analysed the 5' RACE reads in MiXCR, keeping a single row per CDR3 protein. The data contain just under 900,000 distinct CDR3 sequences, around 30% of them singletons. The sequencing sample was made of blood. The receptors were gathered from a woman of 80 years or more in good health. CDR3s include the opening cysteine and the closing phenylalanine or tryptophan. A D gene is named only where the DNA matches it firmly. Size is omitted from some rows. Given values are once, few, many or a class for expanded clones.

TRBV6-2/TRBV6-3,TRBJ2-1,many,.,CASRPNRASYNEQFF,TGTGCCAGCAGGCCCAACAGGGCGTCCTACAATGAGCAGTTCTTC
TRBV9,TRBJ2-7,many,.,CASSVEVGREQYF,TGTGCCAGCAGCGTAGAGGTGGGGAGGGAGCAGTACTTC
TRBV27,TRBJ2-7,few,.,CATQNRAAGAYEQYF,TGTGCCACTCAAAATCGGGCAGCAGGGGCCTACGAGCAGTACTTC
TRBV6-6,TRBJ1-1,few,.,CASSYEGAHTEAFF,TGTGCCAGCAGTTACGAAGGGGCGCACACTGAAGCTTTCTTT
TRBV12-3/TRBV12-4,TRBJ1-6,.,.,CASSSPGTPNSPLHF,TGTGCCAGCAGTTCGCCCGGGACACCGAATTCACCCCTCCACTTT
TRBV10-3,TRBJ2-7,few,.,CVISEQGYSYEQYF,TGTGTCATCAGTGAGCAAGGGTACTCCTACGAGCAGTACTTC
TRBV20-1,TRBJ2-3,many,.,CSARNNRDGTDTQYF,TGCAGTGCTAGAAACAACCGGGACGGAACAGATACGCAGTATTTT
TRBV4-1,TRBJ2-4,few,.,CASSQEPGPRGNIQYF,TGCGCCAGCAGCCAAGAACCGGGACCGAGGGGAAACATTCAGTACTTC
TRBV7-2,TRBJ2-7,many,TRBD2,CASSPQRGVSYEQYF,TGTGCCAGCAGCCCCCAGCGGGGGGTCTCCTACGAGCAGTACTTC
TRBV6-2/TRBV6-3,TRBJ2-3,many,TRBD2,CASSYSRLADTQYF,TGTGCCAGCAGTTATTCCCGACTAGCGGATACGCAGTATTTT
TRBV5-1,TRBJ2-2,few,TRBD2,CASSLTSGLDTGELFF,TGCGCCAGCAGCCTTACTAGCGGGCTCGACACCGGGGAGCTGTTTTTT
TRBV6-6,TRBJ1-2,many,.,CASSKIGTDYNYGYTF,TGTGCCAGCAGTAAAATAGGGACGGATTATAACTATGGCTACACCTTC
TRBV15,TRBJ2-5,.,.,CATSSRRGHETQYF,TGTGCCACCAGCAGCCGAAGAGGGCATGAGACCCAGTACTTC
TRBV20-1,TRBJ1-1,few,TRBD1,CSATTSQGYTEAFF,TGCAGTGCTACCACATCACAGGGGTACACTGAAGCTTTCTTT
TRBV29-1,TRBJ1-2,.,TRBD1,CSVEGTVYGYTF,TGCAGCGTTGAGGGGACAGTCTATGGCTACACCTTC
TRBV2,TRBJ1-6,many,.,CASTPVPNSPLHF,TGTGCCAGCACCCCAGTTCCTAATTCACCCCTCCACTTT
TRBV12-3/TRBV12-4,TRBJ2-3,few,TRBD2,CASSSRTSLGTDAQYF,TGTGCCAGCAGTTCCAGGACTAGCCTAGGCACAGATGCGCAGTATTTT
TRBV7-2,TRBJ2-7,.,TRBD1,CASENRGTYEQYF,TGTGCCAGCGAAAACAGGGGGACCTACGAGCAGTACTTC
TRBV9,TRBJ2-3,.,TRBD2,CASSATSGGLFGADTQYF,TGTGCCAGCAGCGCTACTAGCGGGGGGCTCTTTGGCGCAGATACGCAGTATTTT
TRBV2,TRBJ2-1,many,.,CASSPGTRFEQFF,TGTGCCAGCAGTCCGGGAACGAGGTTTGAGCAGTTCTTC
TRBV10-3,TRBJ1-1,.,.,CAISETGAPNTEAFF,TGTGCCATCAGTGAGACCGGGGCACCGAACACTGAAGCTTTCTTT
TRBV12-3/TRBV12-4,TRBJ2-3,.,.,CASSFARGDTQYF,TGTGCCAGCAGTTTTGCCCGCGGCGATACGCAGTATTTT
TRBV20-1,TRBJ1-6,few,TRBD1,CSAPTGGQGSPLHF,TGCAGTGCCCCGACAGGGGGCCAAGGATCACCCCTCCACTTT
TRBV30,TRBJ1-2,few,TRBD1,CAWSAQGVGGYTF,TGTGCCTGGAGTGCCCAGGGGGTAGGCGGCTACACCTTC
TRBV7-9,TRBJ2-5,many,TRBD2,CASSPTSGGETQYF,TGTGCCAGCAGTCCGACTAGCGGGGGTGAGACCCAGTACTTC
TRBV6-5,TRBJ2-7,many,TRBD2,CASSYSRTSGYEQYF,TGTGCCAGCAGTTACTCGAGGACTAGCGGCTACGAGCAGTACTTC
TRBV9,TRBJ1-1,.,.,CASSVRVPGGTEAFF,TGTGCCAGCAGCGTAAGGGTCCCGGGGGGGACTGAAGCTTTCTTT
TRBV7-8,TRBJ2-3,.,.,CASSLVVRERPDTQYF,TGTGCCAGCAGCTTAGTGGTCCGGGAGCGGCCAGATACGCAGTATTTT
TRBV7-9,TRBJ1-1,few,.,CASRGRGEAFF,TGTGCCAGCCGAGGCCGTGGGGAAGCTTTCTTT
TRBV7-9,TRBJ1-6,many,.,CASSLSAGENAPLHF,TGTGCCAGCAGCTTGAGTGCAGGGGAGAATGCACCCCTCCACTTT
TRBV20-1,TRBJ1-4,many,TRBD1,CSASAGGHQKLFF,TGCAGTGCTAGTGCAGGGGGCCATCAAAAACTGTTTTTT